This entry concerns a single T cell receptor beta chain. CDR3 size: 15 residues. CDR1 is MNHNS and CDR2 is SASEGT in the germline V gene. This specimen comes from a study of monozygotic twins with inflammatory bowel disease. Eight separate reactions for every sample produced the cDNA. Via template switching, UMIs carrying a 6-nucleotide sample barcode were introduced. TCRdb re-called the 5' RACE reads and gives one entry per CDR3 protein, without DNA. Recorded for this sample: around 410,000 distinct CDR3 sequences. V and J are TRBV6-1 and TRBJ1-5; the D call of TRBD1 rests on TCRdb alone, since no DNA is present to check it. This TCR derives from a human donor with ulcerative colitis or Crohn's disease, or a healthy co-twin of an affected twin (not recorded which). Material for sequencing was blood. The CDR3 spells CASSHDRYSNQPQHF.